Here is one T cell receptor beta chain with its context. Germline CDR1 and CDR2: SNHLY and FYNNEI. V gave up 4 bases and J gave up 10 bases; unmatched junction bases: 11. This CDR3 is 14 amino acids long. The data stem from a study of blood T cell repertoires in COVID-19. Study at large: Acute and convalescent COVID-19 specimens originated in the United States, Italy and Spain. The analysed material was cDNA or gDNA that came from T cells, B-cell-depleted T cells, or PBMCs.

Original methodology: The authors estimated nucleated cell counts from reference gene primer amplification. The table came from immunoSEQ multiplex PCR; TCRdb's copy has only in-frame clones and leaves some out. D and trimming come from the DNA, and the V and J calls and clone size come from that table. This sample has around 250,000 clones, with around 87% found just once. The rearrangement joins TRBV2 to TRBJ1-2; 8 positions match TRBD1. Sequenced: peripheral blood. The origin of this receptor is a woman in her sixties or seventies with active or convalescent COVID-19. The DNA for the CDR3 is TGTGCCAGCAGTGTCAGACAGGGGTATATTCTCTACACCTTC. It yields the protein CASSVRQGYILYTF.